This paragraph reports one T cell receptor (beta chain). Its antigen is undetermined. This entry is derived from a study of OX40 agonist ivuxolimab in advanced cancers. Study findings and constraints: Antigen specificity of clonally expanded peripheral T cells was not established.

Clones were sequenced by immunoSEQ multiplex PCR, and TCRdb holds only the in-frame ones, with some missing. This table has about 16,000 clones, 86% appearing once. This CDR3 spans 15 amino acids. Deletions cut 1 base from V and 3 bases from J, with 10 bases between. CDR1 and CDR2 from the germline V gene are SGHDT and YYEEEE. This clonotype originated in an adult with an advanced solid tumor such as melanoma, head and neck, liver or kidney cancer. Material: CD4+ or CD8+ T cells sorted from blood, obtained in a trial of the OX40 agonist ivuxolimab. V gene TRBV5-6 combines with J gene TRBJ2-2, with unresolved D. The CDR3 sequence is CASSLFQVDTGELFF. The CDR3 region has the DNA TGTGCCAGCAGCTTGTTTCAGGTGGACACCGGGGAGCTGTTTTTT.